This T cell receptor (beta chain) was sequenced for a study of blood T cell repertoires in COVID-19. Overall study: Samples taken during acute and convalescent COVID-19 were collected in the United States, Italy and Spain. T cells, B-cell-depleted T cells, or PBMCs provided the cDNA or gDNA that served as material.

All recovered Cohort 3 donors got two negative PCRs, got clearance, or saw symptom resolution. Using immunoSEQ multiplex PCR, the repertoire was profiled, and TCRdb retains in-frame clones only, with some absent. The sample includes a few hundred thousand clones, around 82% of them seen just once. Per the germline V gene, CDR1 is MNHEY and CDR2 is SVGEGT. V was pared by 7 bases and J by 6 bases, with 18 bases between. The length of the CDR3 is 14 residues. Specimen: PBMCs or T cells enriched from blood (not recorded which). This receptor was obtained from a man aged 50-59 years who had recovered from COVID-19. The chain has TRBV6-2 or TRBV6-3 and TRBJ1-1; no clear D gene. In DNA, the CDR3 is TGTGCCAGCACCCCCCTCGGCGGAGCGGCTGAAGCTTTCTTT. It yields the protein CASTPLGGAAEAFF.